These T cell receptor beta chains were read from a single sample in a study of T-cell reconstitution after alpha-beta-depleted transplantation in children. In TCRdb, the PCR reads were re-called with MiXCR into one record per CDR3 protein. The sample yields approximately 430,000 distinct CDR3 sequences, roughly 15% seen once. The input for sequencing was PBMCs, mostly from graft donor cells, taken 360 days after TCRalphabeta/CD19-depleted stem cell transplant. The receptor set was obtained from a boy in the first two years of life who had a stem cell transplant for Wiskott-Aldrich syndrome, so the T cells may come from the graft donor. CDR3s include the opening cysteine and the closing phenylalanine or tryptophan. A D gene is named only where the DNA matches it firmly. Clone size is given for some rows only: seen once, a few or many times, or a class if the clone is expanded.

abundance,v_gene,d_gene,j_gene,len,CDR3nt,CDR3aa
few,TRBV20-1,TRBD2,TRBJ2-1,16,TGCAGTGCTATCAGAATAGCGGGGGGATCCTACAATGAGCAGTTCTTC,CSAIRIAGGSYNEQFF
many,TRBV20-1,-,TRBJ2-1,14,TGCAGTGCTAGAGATGCGGGATCCTACAATGAGCAGTTCTTC,CSARDAGSYNEQFF
-,TRBV25-1,-,TRBJ2-4,16,TGTGCCAGCAGGAGAGGATGCCGAGGAGCCAAAAACATTCAGTACTTC,CASRRGCRGAKNIQYF
few,TRBV29-1,-,TRBJ2-2,12,TGCGCATGCCGCAGGGCCACCGGGGAGCTGTTTTTT,CACRRATGELFF
many,TRBV27,TRBD2,TRBJ2-7,17,TGTGCCAGCAGTTTAGGCGGACTAGCGGGAGTGGGATACGAGCAGTACTTC,CASSLGGLAGVGYEQYF
-,TRBV11-2,-,TRBJ2-5,17,TGTGCCAGCAGCACTCACAGGGGAGGCCTGGCCGAAGAGACCCAGTACTTC,CASSTHRGGLAEETQYF
few,TRBV20-1,-,TRBJ2-1,13,TGCAGTGCTACTAAGTGGGAGAAGGATGAGCAGTTCTTC,CSATKWEKDEQFF
-,TRBV4-3,-,TRBJ2-1,16,TGCGCCAGCAGCCACAGAAGACAGAGCTCCTACAATGAGCAGTTCTTC,CASSHRRQSSYNEQFF
-,TRBV6-2/TRBV6-3,TRBD1,TRBJ1-5,15,TGTGCCAGCAGTTACCTGGGACAGGGAAATCAGCCCCAGCATTTT,CASSYLGQGNQPQHF
few,TRBV5-1,TRBD2,TRBJ2-1,12,TGCGCCAGCAGCTTTGGGGGGGTTGAGCAGTTCTTC,CASSFGGVEQFF
few,TRBV7-6,-,TRBJ2-2,15,TGTGCCAGCAGTCCGGGTTATATGGGCACCGGGGAGCTGTTTTTT,CASSPGYMGTGELFF
few,TRBV7-9,-,TRBJ1-2,14,TGTGCCAGCAGCCCTAAGACGACGGCTTATGGCTACACCTTC,CASSPKTTAYGYTF
-,TRBV11-2,-,TRBJ2-1,14,TGTGCCAGCAGCTTAGAAGGGGTGAGGAATGAGCAGTTCTTC,CASSLEGVRNEQFF
-,TRBV5-1,TRBD1,TRBJ2-7,14,TGCGCCAGCAATCGACAGGGGATCTCCTACGAGCAGTACTTC,CASNRQGISYEQYF
-,TRBV21-1,-,TRBJ2-7,17,TGTGCCAGCAGCAAAGATCGACGGGACAGGGGAACCTACGAGCAGTACTTC,CASSKDRRDRGTYEQYF
-,TRBV11-3,-,TRBJ2-7,15,TGTGCCAGCAGCTTAACTACGGGGGGCGGCCACGAGCAGTACTTC,CASSLTTGGGHEQYF
-,TRBV15,TRBD1,TRBJ2-1,13,TGTGCCACCAGCAGCCGACAGGGGGGTGAGCAGTTCTTC,CATSSRQGGEQFF
-,TRBV3-1,TRBD1,TRBJ2-1,16,TGTGCCAGCAGCTACATGACAGGGGGTTACTACAATGAGCAGTTCTTC,CASSYMTGGYYNEQFF
few,TRBV27,-,TRBJ1-1,14,TGTGCCAGCAGGGAATACAGGGAGGTCGGCGAAGCTTTCTTT,CASREYREVGEAFF
few,TRBV5-1,TRBD1,TRBJ2-4,16,TGCGCCAGCAGCCGTTGGGGACAGGGGGCGTTAAACATTCAGTACTTC,CASSRWGQGALNIQYF
-,TRBV18,-,TRBJ2-1,12,TGTGCCAGCTCGCCCGGGGTCAATGAGCAGTTCTTC,CASSPGVNEQFF
-,TRBV10-3,-,TRBJ2-3,12,TGTGCCAGCAATAAGGGCACAGATACGCAGTATTTT,CASNKGTDTQYF
few,TRBV15,-,TRBJ2-1,14,TGTGCCACCAGCAGGGAACGGTCCTACAATGAGCAGTTCTTC,CATSRERSYNEQFF
-,TRBV18,-,TRBJ2-1,16,TGTGCCAGCTCACCACGGAGCGGAGCGACGGGCAATGAGCAGTTCTTC,CASSPRSGATGNEQFF
-,TRBV25-1,TRBD1,TRBJ2-1,15,TGTGCCAGCAGTGAATATGGGACAGGGAAACATGAGCAGTTCTTC,CASSEYGTGKHEQFF
few,TRBV29-1,-,TRBJ2-1,15,TGCAGCGTTGAATCTAGGGGGAGCTTTTACAATGAGCAGTTCTTC,CSVESRGSFYNEQFF
few,TRBV6-5,TRBD1,TRBJ2-2,16,TGTGCCAGCAGTTCGCGGACAGGATTTATCACCGGGGAGCTGTTTTTT,CASSSRTGFITGELFF
-,TRBV11-3,-,TRBJ2-5,12,TGTGCCAGCAGCATCGGCCAAGAGACCCAGTACTTC,CASSIGQETQYF
-,TRBV20-1,-,TRBJ2-5,12,TGCAGTGCTAGTCGTCACCAAGAGACCCAGTACTTC,CSASRHQETQYF
-,TRBV12-3/TRBV12-4,TRBD2,TRBJ2-7,16,TGTGCCAGCAGTTGGACTAGCGGGAGTCAGGCTAGCGAGCAGTACTTC,CASSWTSGSQASEQYF
-,TRBV12-3/TRBV12-4,-,TRBJ1-1,13,TGTGCCAGCAGTTTGGGAACCGGGACCAAAGCTTTCTTT,CASSLGTGTKAFF
few,TRBV2,TRBD1,TRBJ2-5,16,TGTGCCAGCATTCGACAGGGGTCAGAGGCGCAAGAGACCCAGTACTTC,CASIRQGSEAQETQYF
many,TRBV7-9,-,TRBJ2-5,16,TGTGCCAGCAGCAATATAAAGATGGGGCTACAAGAGACCCAGTACTTC,CASSNIKMGLQETQYF
few,TRBV20-1,TRBD1,TRBJ2-7,17,TGCAGTGCTTATCCATCCCAGAGGACAGGGAGCTCCTACGAGCAGTACTTC,CSAYPSQRTGSSYEQYF
-,TRBV15,-,TRBJ2-1,13,TGTGCCACCAGCAGAGATTGGCGGGGTGAGCAGTTCTTC,CATSRDWRGEQFF
few,TRBV7-2,TRBD2,TRBJ2-7,16,TGTGCCAGCAGCTTAGTGACTAGCGGGGCTACCTACGAGCAGTACTTC,CASSLVTSGATYEQYF
few,TRBV28,TRBD1,TRBJ2-4,17,TGTGCCAGCAGTACTATGCGAACCGGGACAGCTTTAAACATTCAGTACTTC,CASSTMRTGTALNIQYF
few,TRBV12-3/TRBV12-4,TRBD1,TRBJ2-7,16,TGTGCCAGCAGTTTTCAAGTACAGGGGGACTCCTACGAGCAGTACTTC,CASSFQVQGDSYEQYF
-,TRBV9,TRBD1,TRBJ2-7,15,TGTGCCAGCAGCGTCGATAAGGACAGGGGTGGCGAGCAGTACTTC,CASSVDKDRGGEQYF
-,TRBV15,-,TRBJ2-1,17,TGTGCCACCAGCAGAGATCTAGGGGGGAGGGCCTACAATGAGCAGTTCTTC,CATSRDLGGRAYNEQFF
few,TRBV3-1,TRBD1,TRBJ1-6,13,TGTGCCAGCCGCGGACAGGGGGATTCACCCCTCCACTTT,CASRGQGDSPLHF
-,TRBV5-5,TRBD2,TRBJ2-1,13,TGTGCCAGCAGCTTGTGGGAGGGACTTGAGCAGTTCTTC,CASSLWEGLEQFF
-,TRBV27,-,TRBJ2-1,13,TGTGCCAGCAGGGGTGGGGCCATGGCTGAGCAGTTCTTC,CASRGGAMAEQFF
-,TRBV7-2,-,TRBJ2-7,16,TGTGCCAGCATCAAAAGGGGCGGCTTGAGCTCCTACGAGCAGTACTTC,CASIKRGGLSSYEQYF
-,TRBV10-3,-,TRBJ1-5,13,TGTGCCATCAGGGCAGGGGTCAATCAGCCCCAGCATTTT,CAIRAGVNQPQHF